This T cell receptor beta chain was found in a study of T cell clonality in common variable immunodeficiency. General study findings and limits: Repertoire-complication correlations in CVID were limited by patient heterogeneity.

Here immunoSEQ multiplex PCR was the method, and the copy in TCRdb shows in-frame clones only, minus some. The repertoire yields about 44,000 clones, none seen only once; the top ten contain around 9.3%. V lost 0 bases and J 5 bases, leaving 10 bases between the germline ends. Germline V gene data show CDR1 as PRHDT and CDR2 as FYEKMQ (reference sequence). This CDR3 is 14 amino acids long. This clone was found many times. Its antigen is still unknown. The CDR3 end lies 3 residues beyond the end of the read and is filled in from the germline J gene. Sequenced input: peripheral blood mononuclear cells. V gene TRBV13 combines with J gene TRBJ2-5; D is perhaps TRBD1 (6 bases). The receptor was derived from a person between 18 and 75 years old in good health. The CDR3 bases that were read are TGTGCCAGCAGCTTAGGAGGGGGACGGGAGACC. Translated: CASSLGGGRET. The entire CDR3 reads CASSLGGGRETQYF.